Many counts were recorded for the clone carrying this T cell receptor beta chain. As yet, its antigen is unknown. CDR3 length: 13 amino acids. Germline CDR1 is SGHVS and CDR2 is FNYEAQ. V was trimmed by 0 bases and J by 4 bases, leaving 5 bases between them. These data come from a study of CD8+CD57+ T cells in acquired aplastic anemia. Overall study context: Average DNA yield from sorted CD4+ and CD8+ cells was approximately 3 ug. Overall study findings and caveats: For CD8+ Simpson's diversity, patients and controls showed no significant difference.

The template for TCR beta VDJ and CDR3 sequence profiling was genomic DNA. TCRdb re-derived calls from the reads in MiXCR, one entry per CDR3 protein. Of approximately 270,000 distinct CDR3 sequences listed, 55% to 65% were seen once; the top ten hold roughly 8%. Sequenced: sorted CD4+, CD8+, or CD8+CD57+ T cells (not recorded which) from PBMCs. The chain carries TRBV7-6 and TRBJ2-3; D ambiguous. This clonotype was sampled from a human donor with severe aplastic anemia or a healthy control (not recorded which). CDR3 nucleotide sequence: TGTGCCAGCAGCTTAGCGATTCCAGATACGCAGTATTTT. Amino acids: CASSLAIPDTQYF.